Reported below is one T cell receptor beta chain. The specificity of this receptor is unknown. No much larger clone exists at a distance of one base, and base qualities are not known. Donors were about 36 systemically healthy Caucasian individuals from Russia aged roughly 6 to 90 years. Each donor gave approximately 9.4 milliliters of peripheral blood, drawn into EDTA-treated Vacutainer tubes. Ficoll-Paque density-gradient centrifugation was used to isolate PBMCs, with at least 6.5 million per sample. Total RNA, at least 6 micrograms per sample, was extracted from PBMCs with Trizol reagent. Naive CD45RAhigh/CD27high T cell percentages were measured by flow cytometry on a PBMC aliquot from every donor. Receptors were amplified or captured by 5' RACE. Sequencer: Illumina HiSeq 2500. A second PCR of roughly 7 to 12 cycles was run with a J-beta primer mix and a sample-barcoded 5' primer. Each TCR beta cDNA molecule received a unique molecular identifier from a template-switch 5' adaptor carrying 12 random nucleotides. At least 2.5 million CDR3-containing paired-end reads were obtained from each sample. First-strand cDNA synthesis was performed from all RNA using the Mint cDNA synthesis kit, with priming by a TRBC-specific oligonucleotide. Following uracil-DNA glycosylase treatment, a first 18-cycle PCR with universal primers M1SS and BC2_uni_R was performed on all cDNA. The paper's processing steps were these. For normalization, 1 million high-quality reads were randomly selected from each sample, with every read carrying a distinct molecular identifier. Reads with shared molecular identifiers were discarded instead of being binned into consensus sequences. CDR3 identification, clonotype clustering and error correction used MiTCR with a Q25 quality threshold and the strictest error-elimination algorithm. A nonparametric unseen species model using Euler transformation provided a lower-bound estimate of total TCR beta diversity. TCRdb trimmed the raw reads at Q25, called clones with MiXCR and kept productive beta chains. Each CDR3 protein gets just one entry, which takes the most common genes and DNA from the rows behind it. The V and J calls, along with clone size, are taken from TCRdb and not from the paper's own processing. The sample data list 700,000 to 950,000 distinct CDR3 sequences, and around 40% of these were observed just once. Approximately 22% of the sample comes from the top ten.

This record comes from a study of blood T cells in healthy people across ages (dated by TCRdb to about 2015). In the study overall: In model experiments, template switching captured about one uniquely barcoded TCR beta cDNA molecule for every two T cells. Using deep sequencing normalized with unique cDNA molecular identifiers, the study measured how TCR beta repertoire diversity changes with age. Donors were grouped into four age groups: young (average approximately 16 years), middle-aged (under 40), aged (62) and long-lived (approximately 75). To avoid experimental bias, donors of different ages were distributed randomly across sequencing lanes. For two donors (one aged 18 to 30 and one aged 80 or older), the study analyzed two additional independent replicas of 1 million unique cDNA reads from the same blood draw. The full study reports these points: Because donor CMV infection status was unknown, age-related changes in expanded clonotypes were potentially confounded. Compared with the aged group, the long-lived group had more naive CD4+ T cells, fewer expanded clones and increased TCR diversity, a pattern suggesting age selection. Since profiling was done on bulk unsorted PBMCs, naive and antigen-experienced compartments could not be conclusively compared. Estimates of total diversity based on one million sequenced T cells were regarded as lower bounds and as underestimates. As age increased, observed TCR beta diversity per million T cells dropped in a roughly linear way, and a significant reduction was already evident by age 40. There was a strong correlation between observed TCR beta diversity and the percentage of naive T cells measured by flow cytometry.

V is cut back by 3 bases and J by 0 bases, with 10 bases in the junction unmatched. The CDR3, from cysteine to phenylalanine, totals 19 residues. Solely the CDR3 DNA is kept, with 57 bases framed from the first base. The germline V gene provides CDR1 SGDLS and CDR2 YYNGEE. Recombination connected TRBV9 to TRBJ2-3; TRBD2 fits 13 bases in the junction. The sequence was obtained from a woman aged 55-70 years in good health. Source material: blood. DNA sequence: TGTGCCAGCAGCGCACCGGGACTAGCGGGGTACTCTAGCACAGATACGCAGTATTTT. Translated, it gives CASSAPGLAGYSSTDTQYF.